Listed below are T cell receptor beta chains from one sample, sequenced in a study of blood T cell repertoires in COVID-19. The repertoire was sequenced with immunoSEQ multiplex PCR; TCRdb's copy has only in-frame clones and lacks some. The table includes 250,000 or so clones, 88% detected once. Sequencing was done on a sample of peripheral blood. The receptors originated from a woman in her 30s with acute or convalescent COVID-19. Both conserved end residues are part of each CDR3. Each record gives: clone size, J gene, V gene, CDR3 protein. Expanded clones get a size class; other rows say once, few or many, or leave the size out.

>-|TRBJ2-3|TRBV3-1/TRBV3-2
CASSQDFAGGSTDTQYF
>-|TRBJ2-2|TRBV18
CASSPDKAAGELFF
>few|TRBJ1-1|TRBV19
CASSSQGHMNTEAFF
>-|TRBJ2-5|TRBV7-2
CASSLMSGRFSETQYF
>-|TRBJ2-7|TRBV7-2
CASSLGASGRAGEQYF
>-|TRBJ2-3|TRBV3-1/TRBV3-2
CASSQNGGYTDTQYF
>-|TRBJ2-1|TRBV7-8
CASSLGEVNEQFF
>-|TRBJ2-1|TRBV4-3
CASSQDWGQGGNEQFF
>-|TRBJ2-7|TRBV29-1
CSVARAGEQYF
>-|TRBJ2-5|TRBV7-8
CASSQRQGQETQYF
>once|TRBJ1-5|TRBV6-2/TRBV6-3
CASSYYPGQFYSNQPQHF
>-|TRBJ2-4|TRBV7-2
CASSQQRGGKNIQYF
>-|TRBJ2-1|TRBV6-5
CASSRTGGYNEQFF
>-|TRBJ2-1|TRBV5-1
CASSLDLAGRGDEQFF
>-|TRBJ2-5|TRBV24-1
CATSAMTGGVETQYF
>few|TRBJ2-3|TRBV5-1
CASSLLSGSESTDTQYF
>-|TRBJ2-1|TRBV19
CASSTGGSVNEQFF
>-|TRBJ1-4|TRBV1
CTSSQDHGGKSTNEKLFF
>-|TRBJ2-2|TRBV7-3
CASRLRAGAGELFF
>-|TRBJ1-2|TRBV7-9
CASSSQKQEGNYGYTF
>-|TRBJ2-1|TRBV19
CASSITGITRIYNEQFF
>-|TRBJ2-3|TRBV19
CASSIEGLVAGADTQYF
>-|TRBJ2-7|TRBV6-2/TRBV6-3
CASSSLGTKTHYEQYF
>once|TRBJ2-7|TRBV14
CASSPGTGVEQYF
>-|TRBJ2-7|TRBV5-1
CASSRQGSYEQYF
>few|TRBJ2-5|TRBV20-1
CSAQGSETQYF
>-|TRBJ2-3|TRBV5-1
CASSSGDRASDTQYF
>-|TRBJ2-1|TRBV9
CASSVAGLAGYNEQFF
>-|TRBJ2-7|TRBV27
CASSLTRGFGYEQYF
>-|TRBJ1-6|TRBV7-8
CASSLVLFLSYNSPLHF
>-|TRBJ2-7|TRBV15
CATSSSSYEQYF
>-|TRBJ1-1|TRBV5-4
CASSWGQGRTEAFF
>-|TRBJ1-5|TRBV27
CASSTGVGNQPQHF
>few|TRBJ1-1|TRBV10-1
CASSESRKMNTEAFF
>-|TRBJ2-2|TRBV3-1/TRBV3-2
CASGQEDLAGVAGELFF
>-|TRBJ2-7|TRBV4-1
CASSQGRDSRYEQYF
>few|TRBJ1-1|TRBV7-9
CASSLIPRDRGGWNTEAFF
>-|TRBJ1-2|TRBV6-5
CASSTSKLSYYGYTF
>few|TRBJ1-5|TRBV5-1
CASSPGGGNQPQHF
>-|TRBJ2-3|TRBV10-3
CATLGQAFTDTQYF
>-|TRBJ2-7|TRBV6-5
CASSSTTSWYEQYF
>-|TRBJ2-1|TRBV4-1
CASSQDTEIRVF
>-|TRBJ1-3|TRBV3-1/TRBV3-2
CASSQVGATVNTIYF
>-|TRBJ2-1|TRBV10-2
CASSDERQGYEQFF
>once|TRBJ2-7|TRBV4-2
CASSQAGTSGRAGEQYF
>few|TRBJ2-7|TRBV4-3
CASSQDLRTSSYEQYF
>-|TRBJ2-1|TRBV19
CASRRFAGGSYNEQFF
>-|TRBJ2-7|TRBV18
CASSPPPQFRGDEQYF
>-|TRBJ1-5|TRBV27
CASGTLMNQPQHF
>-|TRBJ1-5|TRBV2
CASSEAGGQGAGQPQHF
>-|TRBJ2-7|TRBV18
CASSPKTGIEQYF
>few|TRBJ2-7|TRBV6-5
CASTEGREGSEQYF
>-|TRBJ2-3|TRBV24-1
CATSIPDGTPRDTQYF
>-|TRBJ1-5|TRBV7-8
CASSLGVRPAFASNQPQHF
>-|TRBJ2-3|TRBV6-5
CASSTSGSMMDTQYF
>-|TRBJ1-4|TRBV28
CASSKDRAATNEKLFF